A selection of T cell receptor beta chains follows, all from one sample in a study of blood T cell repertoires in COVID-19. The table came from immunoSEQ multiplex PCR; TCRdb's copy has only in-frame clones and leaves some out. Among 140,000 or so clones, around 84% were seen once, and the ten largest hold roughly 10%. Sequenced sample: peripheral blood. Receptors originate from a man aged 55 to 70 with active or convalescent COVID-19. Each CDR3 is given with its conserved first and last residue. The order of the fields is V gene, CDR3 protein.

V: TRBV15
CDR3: CATSSNRGAYEQYF

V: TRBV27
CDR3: CASSLDRVTYEQYF

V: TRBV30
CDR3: CAWASAGTYNEQFF

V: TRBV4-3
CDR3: CASSQDTQGAQYF

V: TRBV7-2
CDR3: CASSGAGTAANYGYTF

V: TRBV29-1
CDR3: CSVVWQGGQPQHF

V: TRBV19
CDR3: CASSEAGTVASYEQYF

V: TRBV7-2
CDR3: CASSLNTGEKLFF

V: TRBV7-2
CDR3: CASSLRQGGQAGELFF

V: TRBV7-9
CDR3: CASSLGDSPVYGYTF

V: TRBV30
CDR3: CAWSYTGEYGYTF

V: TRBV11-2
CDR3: CASSLWGQGGEKLFF

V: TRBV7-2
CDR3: CASSIRQGGNQPQHF

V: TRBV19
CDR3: CASRGAGAGHGELFF

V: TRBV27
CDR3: CASRPGGETVGYTF

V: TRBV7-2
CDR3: CASRGQGGEKLFF

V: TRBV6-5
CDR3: CASSYSGTQAFF

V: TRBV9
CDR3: CASSAGQGAWEQYF

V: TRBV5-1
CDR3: CASSSRTGGSYNSPLHF

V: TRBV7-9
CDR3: CASSLDQGLHYGYTF

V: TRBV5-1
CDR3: CASSLSPTGTNQPQHF

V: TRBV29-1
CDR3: CSVAPRLVGNEQFF

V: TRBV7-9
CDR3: CASSSYRSTSYNEQFF

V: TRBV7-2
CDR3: CASSGPGGRETQYF

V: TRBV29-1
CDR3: CSVEIPPGDTQYF

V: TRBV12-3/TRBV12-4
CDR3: CASDISGNTIYF

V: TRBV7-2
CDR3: CASSLRALGTGSNQPQHF

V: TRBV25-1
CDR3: CASSDVWGDTEAFF

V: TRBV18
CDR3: CASSLTGGQVDEQYF

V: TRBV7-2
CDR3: CASSLGVRQRQETQYF

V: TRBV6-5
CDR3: CASRSTENTEAFF

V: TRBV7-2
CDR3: CASSSDGLTQETQYF

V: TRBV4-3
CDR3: CASSQGTGVGNEQFF

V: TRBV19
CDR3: CASSILGYGYTF

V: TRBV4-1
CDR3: CASSQWGLEKLFF

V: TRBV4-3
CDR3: CASSQGTSGYQETQYF

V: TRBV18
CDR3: CASSPSLGQGTSGANVLTF

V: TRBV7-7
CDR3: CASSLTQLATDTQYF

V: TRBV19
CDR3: CASIGGQAYSNQPQHF

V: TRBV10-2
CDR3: CASSAWTGDGYTF

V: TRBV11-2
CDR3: CASSLYTGDTEAFF

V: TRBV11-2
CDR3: CASSRLAGAYEQYF

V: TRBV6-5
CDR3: CASRLQGAGNTIYF

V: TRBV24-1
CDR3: CATSGGLAGRDTQYF

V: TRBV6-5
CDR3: CASSRGGQGGQPQHF

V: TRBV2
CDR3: CASSGLAGYTGELFF

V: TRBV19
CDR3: CASSIKREFNEQFF

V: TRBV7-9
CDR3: CASSLLGTGAYGYTF

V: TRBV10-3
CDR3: CAINDGFQGGERGYTF

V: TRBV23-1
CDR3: CASSQPQHSGAPVYNEQFF

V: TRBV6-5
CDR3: CASRSTSSGNTIYF